Each of the 19 T cell receptor beta chains below was sequenced from the same sample in a study of T cell responses to AZD1222 COVID-19 vaccine. TCRdb keeps only in-frame clones here, not all; method: immunoSEQ multiplex PCR. The top ten clones hold about 9.9% of a sample with around 170,000 clones, around nine tenths of them seen once. The sample in question was peripheral blood, obtained 28 days after the second AZD1222 dose. These receptors were taken from an adult who received the AZD1222 COVID-19 vaccine.

The V gene is TRBV6-5, the J gene TRBJ1-3; no definite D call. Germline CDR1 MNHEY, CDR2 SVGAGI. V was clipped by 6 bases and J by 4 bases, with 16 bases between them. The CDR3 spans 15 residues. The DNA for the CDR3 is TGTGCCAGCAGCCGACGGACGACCGGGGGAAACACCATATATTTT. Translating it yields CASSRRTTGGNTIYF.

The gene calls are TRBV7-3 and TRBJ2-7; a weak D match, TRBD1 (6 bases). CDR3 length: 16 residues. From germline, CDR1 is SGHTA and CDR2 FQGTGA. Trimming removed 2 bases from V and 2 bases from J, with 16 bases in between. The CDR3 reads CASSLGGRRPTYEQYF. DNA of the CDR3: TGTGCCAGCAGCTTAGGGGGCAGGAGACCTACCTACGAGCAGTACTTC.

The chain joins TRBV7-3 to TRBJ1-5, with 8 bases fitting TRBD1. V was clipped by 5 bases and J by 3 bases; unmatched bases: 9. The CDR3 extends over 16 amino acids. The germline CDR1 and CDR2 sequences are SGHTA and FQGTGA. This CDR3 is CASSISDRESNQPQHF. As DNA, the CDR3 is TGTGCCAGCAGCATATCGGACAGGGAATCCAATCAGCCCCAGCATTTT. Full variable domain (remainder filled in from reference TRBV7-3 and TRBJ1-5): GAGVSQTPSNKVTEKGKYVELRCDPISGHTALYWYRQSLGQGPEFLIYFQGTGAADDSGLPNDRFFAVRPEGSVSTLKIQRTERGDSAVYLCASSISDRESNQPQHFGDGTRLSIL.

Details on this clone: Other nucleotide sequences from this sample produce the same CDR3. This chain uses TRBV18 with TRBJ2-7; 7 bases are a match to TRBD1. CDR1 and CDR2 from the germline V gene are KGHSH and LQKENI. The CDR3 is 14 residues long. Trimming removed 3 bases from V and 1 base from J; junction bases left unmatched: 3. The CDR3 DNA is TGTGCCAGCTCACCCGGACAGGTTTCCTACGAGCAGTACTTC. Its translation is CASSPGQVSYEQYF.

This clone was observed once. The gene calls are TRBV19 and TRBJ2-6, with D perhaps TRBD1 (6 bases). Trimming took 6 bases from V and 0 from J, leaving 12 bases between them. The CDR3 sequence is 16 residues long. The germline V gene has CDR1 LNHDA and CDR2 SQIVND (reference sequence). CDR3 DNA: TGTGCCAGTAGCCCGGACAGAAACTCTGGGGCCAACGTCCTGACTTTC. Its translation: CASSPDRNSGANVLTF.

This clone was found once. The V call is TRBV5-4, the J call TRBJ1-3; TRBD1 is a possible D gene (5 bases). Per the germline V gene, CDR1 is SGHNT and CDR2 is YYREEE (reference sequence). There are 17 residues in the CDR3. Trimming shortened V by 4 bases and J by 4 bases, and 21 bases separated the two germline ends. CDR3 protein: CASSREIGGVLGNTIYF. DNA for the CDR3: TGTGCCAGCAGCCGAGAAATTGGGGGAGTTCTAGGAAACACCATATATTTT.

A word on this clone: Other DNA sequences in this sample translate to the same CDR3. V gene TRBV5-1 combines with J gene TRBJ1-6, with TRBD1 matching over 7 bases. The V gene's germline CDR1 is SGHRS and CDR2 YFSETQ. Losses at the gene ends were 2 bases for V and 5 bases for J; bases not matched to a gene: 1. CDR3 length equals 14 residues. Written as DNA, the CDR3 is TGCGCCAGCAGCTTAGGACAGGATAATTCACCCCTCCACTTT. Translated: CASSLGQDNSPLHF.

The J gene is TRBJ1-5, the V gene TRBV3-1 (or the pseudogene TRBV3-2); 7 bases line up with TRBD1. Looked up from germline, CDR1 is LGHDT and CDR2 is YNNKEL (reference sequence). Unmatched junction bases numbered 4, after V lost 4 bases and J lost 4 bases. CDR3 size: 14 residues. CDR3 in DNA: TGTGCCAGCAGCCGGGGACAGAGTAATCAGCCCCAGCATTTT. This sequence encodes CASSRGQSNQPQHF.

This chain uses TRBV5-8 with TRBJ2-5; maybe TRBD2 (6 bases). This CDR3 is built from 15 residues. The V gene lost 4 bases and the J gene lost 5 bases, with 18 bases spanning the gap. Germline CDR1 SGHTS, CDR2 YDEGEE. This CDR3 is CASSPSGGMRETQYF. DNA for the CDR3: TGTGCCAGCAGCCCGAGTGGGGGGATGCGGGAGACCCAGTACTTC. The complete variable domain, with remaining parts taken from reference TRBV5-8 and TRBJ2-5, reads EAGVTQSPTHLIKTRGQQATLRCSPISGHTSVYWYQQALGLGLQFLLWYDEGEERNRGNFPPRFSGRQFPNYSSELNVNALELEDSALYLCASSPSGGMRETQYFGPGTRLLVL.

The rearrangement joins TRBV2 to TRBJ2-1; 10 bases are shared with TRBD2. This CDR3 has 14 residues. Losses at the gene ends were 9 bases for V and 4 bases for J; bases not matched to a gene: 6. Germline CDR1 SNHLY, CDR2 FYNNEI. The CDR3 coding sequence is TGTGCCAGTAGAACTAGCGGGGTGTACAATGAGCAGTTCTTC. Translation gives CASRTSGVYNEQFF.

The J gene is TRBJ2-5, the V gene TRBV5-5; 7 bases are a match to TRBD2. With V trimmed by 4 bases and J by 2 bases, 5 bases remained unmatched. The CDR3 runs to 14 residues. Germline CDR1 and CDR2: SGHKS and YYEKEE (reference sequence). The CDR3 region has the DNA TGTGCCAGCAGCCAAGCGGGGAGACAAGAGACCCAGTACTTC. Its translation: CASSQAGRQETQYF.

The gene calls are TRBV29-1 and TRBJ2-5, with 7 bases fitting TRBD1. Germline V lookup: CDR1 SQVTM, CDR2 ANQGSEA. The V and J ends lost 8 bases and 5 bases, in that order; junction bases with no gene match: 20. The CDR3 is 16 residues long. This CDR3 is CSHEDLGGAFDETQYF. The CDR3 DNA is TGCAGCCACGAGGACTTAGGGGGCGCCTTCGATGAGACCCAGTACTTC.

The chain has TRBV9 and TRBJ1-2; 8 bases align to TRBD1. Germline V gene lookup returns CDR1 SGDLS and CDR2 YYNGEE. Unmatched junction bases numbered 12, after V lost 0 bases and J lost 8 bases. The length of the CDR3 is 16 residues. CDR3 DNA sequence: TGTGCCAGCAGCGTAGGACAGGGGATGAGTCCCTCAGGCTACACCTTC. As protein: CASSVGQGMSPSGYTF.

This chain links TRBV12-3 or TRBV12-4 with TRBJ1-1, with D possibly matching TRBD1 (5 bases). The CDR3 totals 13 residues. V lost 6 bases, J lost 0 bases, and 8 bases lay in between. CDR3: CASRGTVNTEAFF. CDR3 bases: TGTGCCAGCAGAGGGACGGTGAACACTGAAGCTTTCTTT.

The genes are TRBV5-4 and TRBJ2-5; TRBD2 matches 8 bases. The CDR3 consists of 14 residues. Germline CDR1 reads SGHNT; CDR2 reads YYREEE (reference sequence). The V gene end was trimmed by 0 bases and the J gene end by 5 bases; junction bases not matched to a gene: 3. The CDR3: CASSLGTSLETQYF. As DNA, the CDR3 is TGTGCCAGCAGCTTGGGGACTAGCCTGGAGACCCAGTACTTC.

The CDR3: CAWSVQEETQYF. The CDR3 DNA follows: TGTGCCTGGAGTGTTCAGGAAGAGACCCAGTACTTC. This rearrangement joins TRBV30 to TRBJ2-5; D gene unclear. Germline V gene lookup returns CDR1 GTSNPN and CDR2 SVGIG (reference sequence). This CDR3 has 12 amino acids. V was trimmed by 0 bases and J by 3 bases, leaving 5 bases between them.

The chain uses TRBV21-1 and TRBJ2-1; TRBD1 reflects the table's D call only, with no check against the DNA. TRBV21-1 is marked as a pseudogene. The CDR3 has 15 amino acids. The CDR3 nucleotides read TGTGCCAGCAGCACGGGGCAGGGGAAGTACAATGAGCAGTTCTTC. Translated, it gives CASSTGQGKYNEQFF.

The chain joins TRBV19 to TRBJ2-3, with D perhaps TRBD1 (6 bases). Germline V gene data show CDR1 as LNHDA and CDR2 as SQIVND (reference sequence). CDR3 length equals 15 residues. The V and J ends lost 4 bases and 0 bases respectively, with 11 bases between them. The chain's CDR3 is CASSRDTSSTDTQYF. The CDR3 bases are TGTGCCAGTAGTAGGGACACTTCTAGCACAGATACGCAGTATTTT. The full variable domain, rest sourced from reference TRBV19 and TRBJ2-3, is DGGITQSPKYLFRKEGQNVTLSCEQNLNHDAMYWYRQDPGQGLRLIYYSQIVNDFQKGDIAEGYSVSREKKESFPLTVTSAQKNPTAFYLCASSRDTSSTDTQYFGPGTRLTVL.

V usage is TRBV7-2 and J usage is TRBJ1-1; D gene ambiguous. The CDR3 consists of 15 residues. CDR1 and CDR2 from the germline V gene are SGHTA and FQGNSA. V was clipped by 0 bases and J by 4 bases, with 12 bases between them. As DNA, the CDR3 is TGTGCCAGCAGCTTAGCGGTGAGAGGGAGCACTGAAGCTTTCTTT. Translated, it gives CASSLAVRGSTEAFF. Based on the CDR3 plus reference TRBV7-2 and TRBJ1-1, the full variable domain is GAGVSQSPSNKVTEKGKDVELRCDPISGHTALYWYRQSLGQGLEFLIYFQGNSAPDKSGLPSDRFSAERTGGSVSTLTIQRTQQEDSAVYLCASSLAVRGSTEAFFGQGTRLTVV.